This TCR beta chain originates from a study of shared T cell receptors in the human thymus. In its sample, this clone was seen a few times. With 5 bases clipped from V and 3 bases from J, the junction kept 7 bases outside the gene matches. The germline gives CDR1 MRHNA, CDR2 SNTAGT. The CDR3 is made up of 15 amino acids. Sequencing used immunoSEQ multiplex PCR; TCRdb keeps in-frame clones, though not all of them. Here the sample spans roughly 550,000 clones, approximately 80% being singletons. This sample also appeared in a second study, on human thymus T cells.

This clonotype was sampled from a boy younger than two with a congenital heart defect. Source material: thymocytes. This sequence joins TRBV6-4 and TRBJ2-1; TRBD2 matches 7 bases. CDR3 sequence: CASSLAGAGYNEQFF. CDR3 bases: TGTGCCAGCAGTCTGGCGGGAGCAGGCTACAATGAGCAGTTCTTC.